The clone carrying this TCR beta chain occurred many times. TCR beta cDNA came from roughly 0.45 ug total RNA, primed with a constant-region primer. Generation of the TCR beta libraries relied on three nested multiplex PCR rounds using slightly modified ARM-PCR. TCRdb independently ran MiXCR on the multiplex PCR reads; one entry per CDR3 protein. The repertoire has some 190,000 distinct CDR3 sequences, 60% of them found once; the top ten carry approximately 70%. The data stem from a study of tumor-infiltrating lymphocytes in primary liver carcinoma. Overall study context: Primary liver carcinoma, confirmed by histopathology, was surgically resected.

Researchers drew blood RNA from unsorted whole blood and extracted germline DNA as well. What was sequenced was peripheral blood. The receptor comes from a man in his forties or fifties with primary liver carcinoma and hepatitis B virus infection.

CDR3 nucleotide sequence: TGTGCCAGCAGCAGACTAGCGGGAGTTGACGAGCAGTACTTC. Protein sequence: CASSRLAGVDEQYF. The chain carries TRBV11-1 and TRBJ2-7, with 12 bases lining up with TRBD2. The CDR3 has 14 residues. Germline lookup yields CDR1 SGHAT and CDR2 FQDESV (reference sequence). Trimming at V came to 5 bases and at J to 5 bases, leaving 4 bases not matched to a gene.